The T cell receptor beta chain under discussion was sequenced for a study of T cell repertoires and HLA-DP antigens. General observations from the study: The CD4+ repertoire was not split into naive and memory. Previously undetected clones averaged roughly 40% and 52% against the two alleles respectively.

To note about this clone: Its matching antigen is unknown.

CDR3 length: 16 amino acids. CDR1 and CDR2 from the germline V gene are SNHLY and FYNNEI. V was shortened by 1 base and J by 0 bases, with 10 bases between the two germline ends. Some clones are missing from TCRdb's copy, which holds only in-frame ones; the method was immunoSEQ multiplex PCR. The repertoire holds approximately 110,000 clones, over 90% seen once, with about 0.27% in the top ten. The chain is built from TRBV2 and TRBJ1-3; D not resolved. The source of this sequence is a woman between 18 and 29 years old in good health and CMV-seronegative. Sequencing was carried out using CD4+ T cells from PBMCs. CDR3 bases: TGTGCCAGCAGTGAAGTGGCAGCTCCCTCTGGAAACACCATATATTTT. The encoded protein is CASSEVAAPSGNTIYF.